Listed below are T cell receptor beta chains from one sample, sequenced in a study of identical twins. TCRdb reanalysed the 5' RACE reads using MiXCR and keeps one entry per CDR3 protein. The sample includes some 760,000 distinct CDR3 sequences, roughly 18% seen only once; the top ten take over 10%. This sample also appeared in a second study, on T cells expressing NK-cell markers.

Sequencing was done on a sample of PBMCs. The receptor set was obtained from a woman under 30 in good health. CDR3s include the opening cysteine and the closing phenylalanine or tryptophan. Each record gives: V gene, clone size, CDR3 length, J gene, D gene, CDR3 protein, CDR3 DNA. D genes are given only for firm matches. Rows give clone size only sometimes, using once, few, many, or a class for an expanded clone.

V gene: TRBV7-8
clone size: -
CDR3 length: 15
J gene: TRBJ2-3
D gene: -
CDR3 protein: CASSSLREGTDTQYF
CDR3 DNA: TGTGCCAGCAGCTCGCTGAGGGAGGGCACAGATACGCAGTATTTT

V gene: TRBV10-3
clone size: -
CDR3 length: 14
J gene: TRBJ2-7
D gene: -
CDR3 protein: CAISGTGTYYEQYF
CDR3 DNA: TGTGCCATCAGCGGCACCGGGACCTACTACGAGCAGTACTTC

V gene: TRBV5-5
clone size: -
CDR3 length: 15
J gene: TRBJ2-1
D gene: -
CDR3 protein: CASSLDRAIYNEQFF
CDR3 DNA: TGTGCCAGCAGCTTAGATCGCGCAATATACAATGAGCAGTTCTTC

V gene: TRBV2
clone size: few
CDR3 length: 15
J gene: TRBJ2-3
D gene: TRBD2
CDR3 protein: CASSEAGGATDTQYF
CDR3 DNA: TGTGCCAGCAGCGAAGCGGGGGGTGCCACAGATACGCAGTATTTT

V gene: TRBV20-1
clone size: -
CDR3 length: 14
J gene: TRBJ2-7
D gene: TRBD2
CDR3 protein: CSATKREGRYEQYF
CDR3 DNA: TGCAGTGCTACTAAGCGGGAGGGCCGCTACGAGCAGTACTTC

V gene: TRBV7-8
clone size: few
CDR3 length: 15
J gene: TRBJ2-1
D gene: -
CDR3 protein: CASSLTGLAYNEQFF
CDR3 DNA: TGTGCCAGCAGCTTAACGGGCCTAGCCTACAATGAGCAGTTCTTC

V gene: TRBV5-8
clone size: -
CDR3 length: 13
J gene: TRBJ2-7
D gene: TRBD2
CDR3 protein: CASSRLAWYEQYF
CDR3 DNA: TGTGCCAGCAGCAGACTAGCGTGGTACGAGCAGTACTTC

V gene: TRBV20-1
clone size: -
CDR3 length: 12
J gene: TRBJ2-4
D gene: -
CDR3 protein: CSVPRAGNIQYF
CDR3 DNA: TGCAGTGTTCCCCGGGCCGGCAACATTCAGTACTTC

V gene: TRBV6-1
clone size: few
CDR3 length: 16
J gene: TRBJ2-1
D gene: -
CDR3 protein: CASSEAHRWAYNEQFF
CDR3 DNA: TGTGCCAGCAGTGAAGCGCACAGGTGGGCCTACAATGAGCAGTTCTTC

V gene: TRBV27
clone size: -
CDR3 length: 15
J gene: TRBJ2-2
D gene: -
CDR3 protein: CASSAASRNTGELFF
CDR3 DNA: TGTGCCAGCAGCGCGGCATCCCGTAACACCGGGGAGCTGTTTTTT

V gene: TRBV12-3/TRBV12-4
clone size: -
CDR3 length: 15
J gene: TRBJ2-1
D gene: TRBD1
CDR3 protein: CASSPPLRQGNEQFF
CDR3 DNA: TGTGCCAGCAGTCCGCCCCTCCGACAGGGCAATGAGCAGTTCTTC

V gene: TRBV9
clone size: -
CDR3 length: 16
J gene: TRBJ2-3
D gene: TRBD2
CDR3 protein: CASTPQGGLGTDTQYF
CDR3 DNA: TGTGCCAGCACCCCCCAGGGAGGGTTAGGCACAGATACGCAGTATTTT

V gene: TRBV7-9
clone size: -
CDR3 length: 15
J gene: TRBJ1-1
D gene: -
CDR3 protein: CASSIRQDLNTEAFF
CDR3 DNA: TGTGCCAGCAGCATACGACAGGACTTGAACACTGAAGCTTTCTTT

V gene: TRBV24-1
clone size: once
CDR3 length: 15
J gene: TRBJ2-3
D gene: -
CDR3 protein: CATSDPRGNTDTQYF
CDR3 DNA: TGTGCCACCAGTGATCCTAGGGGGAACACAGATACGCAGTATTTT

V gene: TRBV13
clone size: few
CDR3 length: 14
J gene: TRBJ1-1
D gene: -
CDR3 protein: CASSLGHRDTEAFF
CDR3 DNA: TGTGCCAGCAGCTTAGGTCACAGGGACACTGAAGCTTTCTTT

V gene: TRBV20-1
clone size: -
CDR3 length: 13
J gene: TRBJ2-1
D gene: -
CDR3 protein: CSARGPNHNEQFF
CDR3 DNA: TGCAGTGCTAGGGGGCCAAATCACAATGAGCAGTTCTTC

V gene: TRBV6-1
clone size: few
CDR3 length: 14
J gene: TRBJ2-5
D gene: -
CDR3 protein: CASRGRLYQETQYF
CDR3 DNA: TGTGCCAGCAGAGGAAGGTTGTACCAAGAGACCCAGTACTTC

V gene: TRBV4-1
clone size: few
CDR3 length: 18
J gene: TRBJ2-1
D gene: -
CDR3 protein: CASSPLGSEASVYNEQFF
CDR3 DNA: TGCGCCAGCAGCCCCCTCGGGTCGGAGGCCTCCGTATACAATGAGCAGTTCTTC

V gene: TRBV14
clone size: few
CDR3 length: 15
J gene: TRBJ2-5
D gene: TRBD1
CDR3 protein: CASSQNTGGRETQYF
CDR3 DNA: TGTGCCAGCAGCCAAAACACAGGGGGCCGGGAGACCCAGTACTTC

V gene: TRBV7-8
clone size: -
CDR3 length: 17
J gene: TRBJ1-1
D gene: -
CDR3 protein: CASSLANPRFSNTEAFF
CDR3 DNA: TGTGCCAGCAGCTTAGCAAACCCTCGATTCTCGAACACTGAAGCTTTCTTT

V gene: TRBV5-1
clone size: -
CDR3 length: 15
J gene: TRBJ2-3
D gene: TRBD2
CDR3 protein: CASSVSGSPSDTQYF
CDR3 DNA: TGCGCCAGCAGCGTTAGCGGGAGTCCATCTGATACGCAGTATTTT

V gene: TRBV7-9
clone size: many
CDR3 length: 15
J gene: TRBJ1-2
D gene: TRBD1
CDR3 protein: CASSLGGDRAYGYTF
CDR3 DNA: TGTGCCAGCAGCTTAGGAGGAGACAGGGCCTATGGCTACACCTTC

V gene: TRBV5-6
clone size: few
CDR3 length: 14
J gene: TRBJ2-5
D gene: -
CDR3 protein: CASSLGGLVETQYF
CDR3 DNA: TGTGCCAGCAGCTTGGGGGGGCTGGTCGAGACCCAGTACTTC

V gene: TRBV3-1
clone size: few
CDR3 length: 17
J gene: TRBJ2-1
D gene: TRBD1
CDR3 protein: CASSLPGGQGAYNEQFF
CDR3 DNA: TGTGCCAGCAGCCTGCCTGGAGGACAGGGGGCCTACAATGAGCAGTTCTTC

V gene: TRBV9
clone size: many
CDR3 length: 15
J gene: TRBJ2-1
D gene: TRBD2
CDR3 protein: CASSAGLAAYNEQFF
CDR3 DNA: TGTGCCAGCAGCGCCGGACTAGCGGCCTACAATGAGCAGTTCTTC

V gene: TRBV5-1
clone size: many
CDR3 length: 15
J gene: TRBJ1-2
D gene: TRBD1
CDR3 protein: CASSVMTGRNHGYTF
CDR3 DNA: TGCGCCAGCAGCGTCATGACAGGGAGGAACCATGGCTACACCTTC

V gene: TRBV7-9
clone size: -
CDR3 length: 16
J gene: TRBJ2-3
D gene: TRBD2
CDR3 protein: CASSLGPAGGADTQYF
CDR3 DNA: TGTGCCAGCAGCTTAGGTCCCGCGGGAGGTGCAGATACGCAGTATTTT

V gene: TRBV11-2
clone size: many
CDR3 length: 13
J gene: TRBJ2-4
D gene: TRBD1
CDR3 protein: CASSSGQGNIQYF
CDR3 DNA: TGTGCCAGCAGCTCCGGACAGGGAAACATTCAGTACTTC

V gene: TRBV5-1
clone size: few
CDR3 length: 14
J gene: TRBJ2-3
D gene: -
CDR3 protein: CASSLAFRTDTQYF
CDR3 DNA: TGCGCCAGCAGCTTGGCGTTTCGCACAGATACGCAGTATTTT

V gene: TRBV20-1
clone size: few
CDR3 length: 14
J gene: TRBJ2-7
D gene: TRBD1
CDR3 protein: CSARDKRGLNEQYF
CDR3 DNA: TGCAGTGCTAGAGATAAGAGGGGGCTGAACGAGCAGTACTTC

V gene: TRBV27
clone size: -
CDR3 length: 13
J gene: TRBJ2-5
D gene: -
CDR3 protein: CATLPRGQETQYF
CDR3 DNA: TGTGCCACACTTCCTAGGGGACAAGAGACCCAGTACTTC

V gene: TRBV5-1
clone size: -
CDR3 length: 15
J gene: TRBJ2-1
D gene: TRBD1
CDR3 protein: CASSLIWQGVNEQFF
CDR3 DNA: TGCGCCAGCAGCTTAATTTGGCAGGGGGTAAATGAGCAGTTCTTC

V gene: TRBV20-1
clone size: few
CDR3 length: 16
J gene: TRBJ2-3
D gene: TRBD2
CDR3 protein: CSARDGTSGLSDTQYF
CDR3 DNA: TGCAGTGCTAGAGATGGGACTAGCGGGTTATCAGATACGCAGTATTTT

V gene: TRBV20-1
clone size: few
CDR3 length: 16
J gene: TRBJ2-7
D gene: TRBD1
CDR3 protein: CSARDVRQGHSYEQYF
CDR3 DNA: TGCAGTGCTAGAGACGTCAGACAGGGGCACTCCTACGAGCAGTACTTC

V gene: TRBV24-1
clone size: few
CDR3 length: 16
J gene: TRBJ2-3
D gene: -
CDR3 protein: CATSASQGAGADTQYF
CDR3 DNA: TGTGCCACCAGTGCTAGCCAGGGGGCGGGAGCAGATACGCAGTATTTT

V gene: TRBV10-3
clone size: -
CDR3 length: 16
J gene: TRBJ1-5
D gene: TRBD1
CDR3 protein: CAISDPGTGATQPQHF
CDR3 DNA: TGTGCCATCAGTGACCCCGGGACAGGGGCTACTCAGCCCCAGCATTTT

V gene: TRBV7-9
clone size: -
CDR3 length: 12
J gene: TRBJ2-7
D gene: -
CDR3 protein: CASSRTLNEQYF
CDR3 DNA: TGTGCCAGCAGCCGGACTTTAAACGAGCAGTACTTC

V gene: TRBV7-2
clone size: -
CDR3 length: 15
J gene: TRBJ2-2
D gene: -
CDR3 protein: CASSLATSNTGELFF
CDR3 DNA: TGTGCCAGCAGCTTGGCGACATCGAACACCGGGGAGCTGTTTTTT

V gene: TRBV5-1
clone size: -
CDR3 length: 15
J gene: TRBJ1-1
D gene: -
CDR3 protein: CASSLRVAVNTEAFF
CDR3 DNA: TGCGCCAGCAGCTTGAGGGTCGCGGTGAACACTGAAGCTTTCTTT

V gene: TRBV9
clone size: many
CDR3 length: 16
J gene: TRBJ1-6
D gene: -
CDR3 protein: CASSSSPQQSDSPLHF
CDR3 DNA: TGTGCCAGCAGCTCCTCTCCCCAACAGTCTGATTCACCCCTCCACTTT

V gene: TRBV2
clone size: -
CDR3 length: 12
J gene: TRBJ2-2
D gene: -
CDR3 protein: CASSDRDRELFF
CDR3 DNA: TGTGCCAGCAGTGACCGGGACAGGGAGCTGTTTTTT

V gene: TRBV27
clone size: once
CDR3 length: 16
J gene: TRBJ2-3
D gene: TRBD2
CDR3 protein: CASSLTSGGYTDTQYF
CDR3 DNA: TGTGCCAGCAGTTTAACTAGCGGGGGGTACACAGATACGCAGTATTTT

V gene: TRBV12-3/TRBV12-4
clone size: -
CDR3 length: 15
J gene: TRBJ2-1
D gene: TRBD2
CDR3 protein: CASSRLAGGRNEQFF
CDR3 DNA: TGTGCCAGCAGCCGGCTAGCGGGGGGAAGGAATGAGCAGTTCTTC

V gene: TRBV2
clone size: -
CDR3 length: 13
J gene: TRBJ2-4
D gene: -
CDR3 protein: CASSWDQGNIQYF
CDR3 DNA: TGTGCCAGCAGTTGGGACCAGGGAAACATTCAGTACTTC